A single sample gave rise to the 20 T cell receptor beta chains below, sequenced in a study of control samples from healthy donors and cancer patients. Clones were sequenced by immunoSEQ multiplex PCR, and TCRdb holds only the in-frame ones, with some missing. The sample carries around 150,000 clones, roughly 94% recorded once. Sequencing was carried out using PBMCs. The receptors here all came from a man aged 55 to 70 with colorectal cancer.

The chain carries TRBV30 and TRBJ2-7; D may be TRBD2 (5 bases). CDR3 length: 11 residues. Trimming shortened V by 0 bases and J by 8 bases, and 8 bases separated the two germline ends. Germline values: CDR1 GTSNPN, CDR2 SVGIG (reference sequence). The CDR3 region has the DNA TGTGCCTGGAGTGTACGAGGGCAGCAGTACTTC. Amino acid sequence: CAWSVRGQQYF.

This clone was observed once. The CDR3 DNA follows: TGCAGCGCCAGAGGGACAGGATACACTGAAGCTTTCTTT. This gives the protein CSARGTGYTEAFF. The chain couples TRBV29-1 to TRBJ1-1, with 8 bases matching TRBD1. V gave up 7 bases and J gave up 3 bases; unmatched junction bases: 7. CDR1 SQVTM and CDR2 ANQGSEA come from the germline V gene. The CDR3 spans 13 residues.

J is TRBJ2-2 and V is TRBV11-3; 8 bases line up with TRBD2. CDR3 length: 14 amino acids. Germline V gene lookup returns CDR1 SGHNT and CDR2 YENEEA. Germline trimming cut 10 bases from V and 1 base from J; bases unmatched to any gene: 5. DNA of the CDR3: TGTGCCACCGTGAGCGGGGGGAACACCGGGGAGCTGTTTTTT. Translated, it gives CATVSGGNTGELFF.

The V and J genes are TRBV7-6 and TRBJ2-2, with 8 bases identical to TRBD2. CDR1 is SGHVS, CDR2 FNYEAQ, per germline. This CDR3 spans 15 amino acids. The ends lost 7 bases at V and 4 bases at J; junction bases unmatched: 8. CDR3 in amino acids: CASKRAGGITGELFF. The DNA for the CDR3 is TGTGCCAGCAAGAGGGCGGGGGGTATCACCGGGGAGCTGTTTTTT.

The chain joins TRBV5-1 to TRBJ1-1; D perhaps matches TRBD1 (5 bases). The CDR3 runs to 13 residues. Trimming cost V 5 bases and J 5 bases, with 13 bases left between them. The germline CDR1 and CDR2 sequences are SGHRS and YFSETQ. This CDR3 is CASSQDRQTEAFF. The DNA for the CDR3 is TGCGCCAGCAGTCAGGATCGACAGACTGAAGCTTTCTTT.

This clone came up once. This chain links TRBV10-3 with TRBJ2-1; 9 bases align to TRBD2. J gave up 3 bases and V 2 bases, and 11 bases lay outside the gene matches. This CDR3 is built from 18 residues. From germline, CDR1 is ENHRY and CDR2 SYGVKD. CDR3 DNA sequence: TGTGCCATCAGTGAGCGGGGCGGGGGGGCAGGACTCTACAATGAGCAGTTCTTC. Protein sequence: CAISERGGGAGLYNEQFF.

The chain links TRBV4-1 to TRBJ1-6, with 9 bases identical to TRBD1. The V segment lost 1 base and the J segment 6 bases; nucleotides outside the gene matches: 7. CDR1 and CDR2 from the germline V gene are MGHRA and YSYEKL. The CDR3 has 17 residues. The CDR3 DNA is TGCGCCAGCAGCCAAGGCGGACAGGGGCCCATTAATTCACCCCTCCACTTT. This encodes CASSQGGQGPINSPLHF.

This chain joins TRBV5-8 and TRBJ1-2; 8 bases line up with TRBD1. Trimming cost V 0 bases and J 8 bases; bases outside gene matches: 9. The germline V gene has CDR1 SGHTS and CDR2 YDEGEE. This CDR3 is 15 amino acids long. In DNA form, the CDR3 reads TGTGCCAGCAGCTTGGCCGGATCAGGGGGCTACGGCTACACCTTC. Its translation: CASSLAGSGGYGYTF.

Turning to this clone: Other DNA sequences of this sample code for an identical CDR3. This chain connects TRBV19 to TRBJ2-3, with 7 bases lining up with TRBD1. The V and J ends lost 6 bases and 1 base, in that order; junction bases with no gene match: 1. The CDR3 totals 13 residues. Germline V gives CDR1 LNHDA, CDR2 SQIVND (reference sequence). In DNA form, the CDR3 reads TGTGCCAGTAGGGGGACAGGCACAGATACGCAGTATTTT. Translating gives CASRGTGTDTQYF.

The V and J genes are TRBV7-2 and TRBJ2-3, with 14 bases fitting TRBD2. The CDR3 loop spans 16 amino acids. Looked up from germline, CDR1 is SGHTA and CDR2 is FQGNSA. Losses at the gene ends were 4 bases for V and 5 bases for J; bases not matched to a gene: 5. The CDR3 DNA sequence: TGTGCCAGCAGCTCGGGACTAGCGGGGGCCGGAGATACGCAGTATTTT. Encoded protein: CASSSGLAGAGDTQYF.

The genes are TRBV29-1 and TRBJ2-5; D ambiguous. The CDR3 consists of 13 residues. V lost 2 bases, J lost 1 base, and 8 bases lay in between. Germline V lookup: CDR1 SQVTM, CDR2 ANQGSEA. CDR3 nucleotide sequence: TGCAGCGTTGAACGGACCTTCCAAGAGACCCAGTACTTC. Translation: CSVERTFQETQYF.

The chain uses TRBV15 and TRBJ2-7; D perhaps matches TRBD1 (6 bases). V shed 0 bases and J shed 5 bases, with 11 bases lying between them. CDR3 length: 14 amino acids. Germline V lookup: CDR1 LNHNV, CDR2 YYDKDF (reference sequence). CDR3 sequence (DNA): TGTGCCACCAGCAGAGATAGGGCAGGGGACGAGCAGTACTTC. This codes for CATSRDRAGDEQYF.

V and J are TRBV6-5 and TRBJ2-3; 8 bases line up with TRBD1. J was trimmed by 0 bases and V by 6 bases; bases with no gene match: 5. CDR3 size: 15 residues. Looked up from germline, CDR1 is MNHEY and CDR2 is SVGAGI. CDR3 nucleotides: TGTGCCAGCAGGGGACAGGCCTCTAGCACAGATACGCAGTATTTT. Protein sequence: CASRGQASSTDTQYF.

The V and J genes are TRBV6-5 and TRBJ2-7; the D call may be TRBD1 or TRBD2 (5 bases each). Germline V CDR1 and CDR2: MNHEY, SVGAGI. Trimming cost V 0 bases and J 2 bases, with 11 bases left between them. CDR3 length: 15 residues. The CDR3 DNA sequence: TGTGCCAGCAGTTACTCTGAGGGGCCCCCCTACGAGCAGTACTTC. Translating gives CASSYSEGPPYEQYF.

The sample holds one count of this clone. The gene calls are TRBV10-2 and TRBJ2-7, with 8 bases that match TRBD2. Germline CDR1 and CDR2: WSHSY and SAAADI. V shed 4 bases, J shed 0 bases, and the junction held 17 bases outside the gene matches. This CDR3 comprises 19 residues. The CDR3 here is CASSGGSSSGGSPSYEQYF. The CDR3 DNA follows: TGCGCCAGCAGTGGAGGGTCCTCCAGCGGGGGTTCTCCCTCCTACGAGCAGTACTTC.

This chain joins TRBV7-2 and TRBJ1-4, with a weak D call TRBD1 (6 bases). CDR1 SGHTA and CDR2 FQGNSA come from the germline V gene. The V gene lost 5 bases and the J gene lost 8 bases, with 18 bases spanning the gap. This CDR3 is 15 amino acids long. The DNA for the CDR3 is TGTGCCAGCAGCCTTAGACCAGGGGAAGGGGAAAAACTGTTTTTT. Protein product: CASSLRPGEGEKLFF. The whole variable domain, remainder taken from reference TRBV7-2 and TRBJ1-4, is GAGVSQSPSNKVTEKGKDVELRCDPISGHTALYWYRQSLGQGLEFLIYFQGNSAPDKSGLPSDRFSAERTGGSVSTLTIQRTQQEDSAVYLCASSLRPGEGEKLFFGSGTQLSVL.

This chain joins TRBV4-3 and TRBJ1-2; 8 nucleotides agree with TRBD1. CDR3 length equals 15 residues. The V gene end was trimmed by 3 bases and the J gene end by 7 bases; junction bases not matched to a gene: 10. Per germline, CDR1 LGHNA and CDR2 YSLEER. The CDR3 is CASSQDRDKKSGYTF. CDR3 coding DNA: TGCGCCAGCAGCCAGGACAGGGACAAAAAGAGTGGCTACACCTTC.

The gene calls are TRBV12-3 or TRBV12-4 and TRBJ1-3; D is unclear. The CDR3 loop spans 13 amino acids. Trimming pared 6 bases from V and 4 bases from J, leaving 10 bases between. Here the CDR3 DNA reads TGTGCCAGCAGCCGCCCGGCAGGAAACACCATATATTTT. It encodes CASSRPAGNTIYF.

The V call is TRBV7-9, the J call TRBJ1-5, with 10 bases that match TRBD1. The CDR3 has 17 residues. CDR1 is SEHNR and CDR2 is FQNEAQ in the germline V gene (reference sequence). J gave up 6 bases and V 3 bases, and 11 bases lay outside the gene matches. This chain's CDR3 is CASSFGQGGPLGQPQHF. The CDR3 bases are TGTGCCAGCAGCTTCGGACAGGGGGGCCCTCTGGGTCAGCCCCAGCATTTT.

This chain links TRBV2 with TRBJ2-7; D could derive from TRBD1 or TRBD2 (5 bases each). Germline V gene data show CDR1 as SNHLY and CDR2 as FYNNEI. The CDR3 length is 13 residues. Trimming stripped 5 bases from V and 4 bases from J, with 12 bases between. Written as DNA, the CDR3 is TGTGCCAGCAGTACCGGGACGGATTACGAGCAGTACTTC. It translates to CASSTGTDYEQYF.